This entry describes one T cell receptor beta chain. What it binds is unknown. The sample originates from a study of T-cell memory formation after mild COVID-19. Study results and caveats: While clones contracting from day 15 to 85 were balanced between CD4 and CD8, later expanders leaned CD4+. Memory cells collected pre-infection included some clones that later responded, suggesting cross-reactive memory joined. Among CD4+ contracting clones, most were CM and EM, and CD8+ ones EMRA.

V shed 3 bases and J shed 4 bases, with 14 bases lying between them. The CDR3 is made up of 15 amino acids. Libraries for TCRalpha and TCRbeta carried sample barcodes and unique molecular identifiers via 5'RACE. MiXCR was run by TCRdb on the 5' RACE reads, yielding one entry per CDR3 protein. The sample has fewer than 500,000 distinct CDR3 sequences, 20% to 30% seen once; the top ten hold around 12%. The sequencing sample was made of PBMCs or a T cell subset sorted from them (not recorded which). The chain couples TRBV12-3 or TRBV12-4 to TRBJ2-3; the D gene is possibly TRBD2 (7 bases). The sequence came from an adult woman who had mild COVID-19 (a few samples of this study predate the infection). Cell type and time point are not known. CDR3 nucleotide sequence: TGTGCCAGCAGTTTTAACGGGGGGCGGGCAGATACGCAGTATTTT. Its translation is CASSFNGGRADTQYF.